Sequencing of this T cell receptor beta chain was carried out in a study of blood T cells in healthy people across ages. PCR was performed a second time for about 7 to 11 cycles using a sample-barcoded 5' primer and a J-beta primer mix. TCRdb reprocessed the 5' RACE reads via MiXCR and lists one record per CDR3 protein. The sample contains hundreds of thousands of distinct CDR3 sequences, around a quarter of which appear only once. After removal of 4 bases from V and 3 bases from J, the junction contained 2 bases not matched to a gene. The CDR3 runs 13 residues. Germline V gives CDR1 MNHNY, CDR2 SVGAGI (reference sequence). These data are also associated with another study on T cells of mothers and their children.

The receptor was isolated from a boy between 2 and 10 years old in good health. The sequencing sample was made of blood. The chain is built from TRBV6-6 and TRBJ2-5, with TRBD1 identical over 7 bases. The CDR3 is CASSWGQKETQYF. The DNA of the CDR3 is TGTGCCAGCAGTTGGGGACAGAAAGAGACCCAGTACTTC.